This passage covers 21 T cell receptor beta chains from one sample sequenced in a study of beta chain features in type 1 diabetes. Investigators reverse transcribed all isolated RNA, so they sequenced expressed TCRB transcripts. Produced via immunoSEQ multiplex PCR; TCRdb's table is partial and in-frame only. The sample lists about 150,000 clones; about 7.3% were seen once. Sample: central memory CD4+ T cells from blood. These receptors originate from a man aged 18-30 years in good health.

This clone was detected only a few times. The genes are TRBV10-3 and TRBJ1-5, with 7 bases aligning to TRBD1. The germline CDR1 and CDR2 sequences are ENHRY and SYGVKD. This CDR3 has 15 residues. The V segment lost 8 bases and the J segment 2 bases; nucleotides outside the gene matches: 9. The CDR3 sequence is CAIRGGLEGNQPQHF. CDR3 bases: TGTGCCATCCGAGGGGGCTTAGAGGGCAATCAGCCCCAGCATTTT.

V gene TRBV2 combines with J gene TRBJ1-4; D remains ambiguous. Trimming cost V 1 base and J 11 bases, with 17 bases left between them. Germline V gene sequence: CDR1 SNHLY, CDR2 FYNNEI. The CDR3 covers 15 residues. The CDR3, as DNA: TGTGCCAGCAGTGAAGAGAGGGCGGGCCCTGGGAAACTGTTTTTT. Translated, it gives CASSEERAGPGKLFF.

This clone was detected only a few times. This sequence joins TRBV7-6 and TRBJ2-1, with 10 nucleotides matching TRBD2. The V and J ends lost 3 bases and 13 bases, in that order; junction bases with no gene match: 12. Germline V gene data show CDR1 as SGHVS and CDR2 as FNYEAQ. The CDR3 consists of 15 residues. In nucleotides, the CDR3 is TGTGCCAGCAGCTTCGGACTAGCGGACGCCCCGAGTCAGTTCTTC. Encoded protein: CASSFGLADAPSQFF.

This clone was recorded many times. V usage is TRBV28 and J usage is TRBJ1-1; 8 bases are shared with TRBD1. In germline, CDR1 is MDHEN, CDR2 SYDVKM. V shed 4 bases and J 5 bases; nucleotides not matched to a gene: 12. This CDR3 has 16 amino acids. The CDR3 loop reads CASSSGGNFVRTEAFF. CDR3 in DNA: TGTGCCAGCAGTTCAGGGGGCAACTTTGTCAGGACTGAAGCTTTCTTT.

This clone appeared many times. The chain is built from TRBV29-1 and TRBJ2-7, with 8 bases that match TRBD1. The length of the CDR3 is 14 residues. Losses at the gene ends were 0 bases for V and 5 bases for J; bases not matched to a gene: 6. From germline, CDR1 is SQVTM and CDR2 ANQGSEA. In DNA form, the CDR3 reads TGCAGCGTTGAAGACCGACAGGGGAGTGACGAGCAGTACTTC. This sequence encodes CSVEDRQGSDEQYF.

This clone was recorded a few times. Other DNA sequences in this specimen translate into the identical CDR3. The chain joins TRBV9 to TRBJ2-2, with D tentatively TRBD1 (6 bases). Germline V lookup: CDR1 SGDLS, CDR2 YYNGEE. Trimming stripped 0 bases from V and 4 bases from J, with 10 bases between. This CDR3 has 15 amino acids. CDR3 sequence reads: CASSVEGRGTGELFF. The DNA of the CDR3 is TGTGCCAGCAGCGTAGAAGGCAGGGGCACCGGGGAGCTGTTTTTT.

This clone was counted a few times. The chain recombines TRBV7-3 with TRBJ2-3; 7 bases line up with TRBD2. The germline V gene has CDR1 SGHTA and CDR2 FQGTGA. V lost 5 bases, J lost 5 bases, and 10 bases stayed unmatched. This CDR3 has 15 amino acids. This CDR3 is CASSPEGRAIDTQYF. The CDR3 DNA sequence: TGTGCCAGCAGCCCGGAAGGGAGGGCCATAGATACGCAGTATTTT.

This clone was recorded a few times. The chain links TRBV7-9 to TRBJ1-2, with 9 positions matching TRBD1. The CDR3 length is 15 residues. Germline CDR1 reads SEHNR; CDR2 reads FQNEAQ (reference sequence). Losses at the gene ends were 1 base for V and 4 bases for J; bases not matched to a gene: 4. CDR3: CASSLGTGGSYGYTF. The CDR3 nucleotides are TGTGCCAGCAGCTTAGGCACAGGGGGCAGCTATGGCTACACCTTC. The entire variable domain, with the rest obtained from reference TRBV7-9 and TRBJ1-2, is as follows: DTGVSQNPRHKITKRGQNVTFRCDPISEHNRLYWYRQTLGQGPEFLTYFQNEAQLEKSRLLSDRFSAERPKGSFSTLEIQRTEQGDSAMYLCASSLGTGGSYGYTFGSGTRLTVV.

The chain has TRBV4-2 and TRBJ2-7; TRBD2 matches 10 bases. CDR3 length: 17 amino acids. Germline V gene lookup returns CDR1 LGHNA and CDR2 YNFKEQ. V dropped 0 bases and J dropped 3; count of bases not matched to a gene: 8. The CDR3 is CASSQDTAGGPVYEQYF. The DNA of the CDR3 is TGTGCCAGCAGCCAAGATACAGCGGGAGGGCCTGTCTACGAGCAGTACTTC.

This clone has ten or more counts. The V call is TRBV5-4, the J call TRBJ2-7, with 10 bases lining up with TRBD2. With V trimmed by 1 base and J by 6 bases, 4 bases remained unmatched. The CDR3 loop spans 14 amino acids. Germline CDR1 reads SGHNT; CDR2 reads YYREEE (reference sequence). The CDR3 loop reads CASSLLAGGREQYF. CDR3 bases: TGTGCCAGCAGCTTGTTAGCGGGAGGCCGCGAGCAGTACTTC.

The chain uses TRBV7-2 and TRBJ2-7, with TRBD2 matching over 12 bases. There are 14 residues in the CDR3. Per the germline V gene, CDR1 is SGHTA and CDR2 is FQGNSA. The junction had 4 bases not matched to a gene; V was cut back by 7 bases and J by 3 bases. CDR3 coding DNA: TGTGCCAGCACACTAGCGGGAGGATTCTACGAGCAGTACTTC. This encodes CASTLAGGFYEQYF. Supplemented by reference TRBV7-2 and TRBJ2-7, the full variable domain reads GAGVSQSPSNKVTEKGKDVELRCDPISGHTALYWYRQSLGQGLEFLIYFQGNSAPDKSGLPSDRFSAERTGGSVSTLTIQRTQQEDSAVYLCASTLAGGFYEQYFGPGTRLTVT.

V and J are TRBV10-3 and TRBJ1-5; 7 bases agree with TRBD1. In germline, CDR1 is ENHRY, CDR2 SYGVKD. The CDR3 spans 13 residues. Unmatched junction bases numbered 5, after V lost 5 bases and J lost 7 bases. CDR3 in DNA: TGTGCCATCAGTCCCGGACAGGCCCAGCCCCAGCATTTT. Translating it yields CAISPGQAQPQHF.

The V and J genes are TRBV27 and TRBJ2-1, with 9 bases matching TRBD2. The V and J ends lost 2 bases and 5 bases, in that order; junction bases with no gene match: 4. Germline assignment: CDR1 MNHEY and CDR2 SMNVEV (reference sequence). CDR3 size: 15 residues. CDR3 sequence reads: CASSLRLAANNEQFF. The CDR3 DNA reads TGTGCCAGCAGTTTAAGACTAGCGGCAAACAATGAGCAGTTCTTC.

The chain carries TRBV5-5 and TRBJ2-1; TRBD2 aligns across 9 bases. Germline V gene sequence: CDR1 SGHKS, CDR2 YYEKEE (reference sequence). Losses at the gene ends were 2 bases for V and 1 base for J; bases not matched to a gene: 7. CDR3 size: 17 residues. The DNA for the CDR3 is TGTGCCAGCAGCTTTCATTGGACTAGCGATTCCTACAATGAGCAGTTCTTC. It specifies CASSFHWTSDSYNEQFF.

This clone has only a few counts. Written as DNA, the CDR3 is TGTGCCAGCAGCTTATATCTTGGGGAGTATACCTATGGCTACACCTTC. Protein sequence: CASSLYLGEYTYGYTF. V gene TRBV7-9 combines with J gene TRBJ1-2; no firm D call. Germline CDR1 and CDR2: SEHNR and FQNEAQ (reference sequence). Trimming took off 2 bases at V and 4 bases at J, with 17 bases between the two ends. The CDR3 totals 16 residues.

Many counts were recorded for this clone. This sequence joins TRBV14 and TRBJ1-1; the D is unclear. The germline V gene has CDR1 SGHDN and CDR2 FVKESK. The V gene lost 2 bases and the J gene lost 1 base, with 5 bases spanning the gap. The CDR3 is made up of 13 amino acids. In nucleotides, the CDR3 is TGTGCCAGCAGCCAACACGGGAACACTGAAGCTTTCTTT. The encoded protein is CASSQHGNTEAFF.

This clone was seen a few times. In DNA form, the CDR3 reads TGTGCCAGCAGCCTAACGTCGGGGGGAAGCTCCTACGAGCAGTACTTC. The encoded protein is CASSLTSGGSSYEQYF. V and J are TRBV7-2 and TRBJ2-7, with 7 bases lining up with TRBD2. The CDR3 sequence is 16 residues long. In germline, CDR1 is SGHTA, CDR2 FQGNSA. With 5 bases clipped from V and 0 bases from J, the junction kept 10 bases outside the gene matches.

This chain links TRBV6-6 with TRBJ2-3; tentatively, D is TRBD2 (5 bases). Trimming cost V 7 bases and J 2 bases, with 16 bases left between them. Germline V gene lookup returns CDR1 MNHNY and CDR2 SVGAGI (reference sequence). This CDR3 is built from 15 residues. This chain's CDR3 is CASIIGTGSTDTQYF. Written as DNA, the CDR3 is TGTGCCAGCATCATCGGAACGGGGTCCACAGATACGCAGTATTTT.

The chain couples TRBV7-2 to TRBJ2-3; D might be TRBD2 (7 bases). Per the germline V gene, CDR1 is SGHTA and CDR2 is FQGNSA. The CDR3 has 15 residues. Trimming removed 2 bases from V and 2 bases from J, with 11 bases in between. CDR3 residues: CASSLRGGATDTQYF. As DNA, the CDR3 is TGTGCCAGCAGCTTAAGGGGGGGGGCCACAGATACGCAGTATTTT.

This clone has only a few counts. This chain uses TRBV13 with TRBJ1-6, with D unclear. In germline, CDR1 is PRHDT, CDR2 FYEKMQ (reference sequence). V lost 5 bases, J lost 3 bases, and 8 bases lay in between. The CDR3 totals 14 residues. The CDR3 is CASSGGLYNSPLHF. CDR3 in DNA: TGTGCCAGCAGCGGCGGGCTCTATAATTCACCCCTCCACTTT.

This chain connects TRBV4-3 to TRBJ2-7; TRBD2 aligns across 9 bases. This CDR3 spans 18 amino acids. Germline assignment: CDR1 LGHNA and CDR2 YSLEER. Unmatched junction bases numbered 13, after V lost 0 bases and J lost 4 bases. Here the CDR3 DNA reads TGCGCCAGCAGCCAAGATTGGAGCGGGGGGCAGACGACATACGAGCAGTACTTC. Its protein product is CASSQDWSGGQTTYEQYF.